This T cell receptor (beta chain) was retrieved from a study of T cell changes during pregnancy in multiple sclerosis. Trimming shortened V by 6 bases and J by 3 bases, and 17 bases separated the two germline ends. From germline, CDR1 is SNHLY and CDR2 FYNNEI. This CDR3 has 16 amino acids. Repertoires were generated with immunoSEQ multiplex PCR, while TCRdb's copy carries only in-frame clones and drops some. The sample records tens of thousands of clones, roughly 90% being singletons. The sequence derives from a female donor with multiple sclerosis, enrolled in a pregnancy study. The specimen was CD8+ T cells from peripheral blood mononuclear cells, collected before pregnancy. The rearrangement joins TRBV2 to TRBJ1-4; D remains ambiguous. CDR3 coding DNA: TGTGCCAGCAGGACCAGACCCGGGAGTTCTAATGAAAAACTGTTTTTT. It specifies CASRTRPGSSNEKLFF. Looking up the rest from reference TRBV2 and TRBJ1-4 gives the full variable domain: EPEVTQTPSHQVTQMGQEVILRCVPISNHLYFYWYRQILGQKVEFLVSFYNNEISEKSEIFDDQFSVERPDGSNFTLKIRSTKLEDSAMYFCASRTRPGSSNEKLFFGSGTQLSVL.